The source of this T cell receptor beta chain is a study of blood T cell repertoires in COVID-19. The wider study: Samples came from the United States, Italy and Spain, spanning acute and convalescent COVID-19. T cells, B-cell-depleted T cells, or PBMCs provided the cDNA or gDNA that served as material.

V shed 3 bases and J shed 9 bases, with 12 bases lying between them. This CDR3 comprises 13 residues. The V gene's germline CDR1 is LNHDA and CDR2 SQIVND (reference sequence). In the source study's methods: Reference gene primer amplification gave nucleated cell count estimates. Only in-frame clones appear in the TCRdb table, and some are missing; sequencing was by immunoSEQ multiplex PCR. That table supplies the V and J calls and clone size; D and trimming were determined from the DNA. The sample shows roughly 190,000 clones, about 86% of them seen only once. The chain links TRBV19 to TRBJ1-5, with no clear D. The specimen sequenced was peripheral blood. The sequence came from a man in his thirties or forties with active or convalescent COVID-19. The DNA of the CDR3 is TGTGCCAGTAGTATCCCTCCTCCCGGGCCCCAGCATTTT. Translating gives CASSIPPPGPQHF.